These T cell receptor beta chains were read from a single sample in a study of CD8 T cells in ankylosing spondylitis. TCRdb redid the calling of the 5' RACE reads with MiXCR, one entry per CDR3 protein. The sample yields fewer than 250,000 distinct CDR3 sequences, 32% seen once. The sequencing input was blood, either unsorted or a sorted T cell fraction (not recorded which). Receptors originate from a male donor with ankylosing spondylitis or in good health (not recorded which). The CDR3 runs from the conserved cysteine through the conserved F or W. Fields, in order: D gene, J gene, V gene, clone size, CDR3 DNA, CDR3 protein. The D gene is left open where the match is weak. Clone size appears in some rows only: once, few, many, or a class for an expanded clone.

d_call: NA; j_call: TRBJ2-7; v_call: TRBV29-1; clone_size: NA; cdr3_nt: TGCAGCGTTTACACCGGATTCTCCTACGAGCAGTACTTC; cdr3_aa: CSVYTGFSYEQYF
d_call: NA; j_call: TRBJ1-6; v_call: TRBV7-2; clone_size: NA; cdr3_nt: TGTGCCAGCAGCATGGGACACTCCCGCGATTCACCCCTCCACTTT; cdr3_aa: CASSMGHSRDSPLHF
d_call: TRBD1; j_call: TRBJ2-2; v_call: TRBV7-6; clone_size: NA; cdr3_nt: TGTGCCAGCAGCTTAGGGGACAGCCTCGCGAACACCGGGGAGCTGTTTTTT; cdr3_aa: CASSLGDSLANTGELFF
d_call: TRBD1; j_call: TRBJ2-2; v_call: TRBV4-1; clone_size: NA; cdr3_nt: TGCGCCAGCAGCCAATGGGACAGGGTGGCACGGGAGCTGTTTTTT; cdr3_aa: CASSQWDRVARELFF
d_call: TRBD2; j_call: TRBJ2-1; v_call: TRBV10-3; clone_size: many; cdr3_nt: TGTGCCATCGGAGGGCTAGCGGAGGACAATGAGCAGTTCTTC; cdr3_aa: CAIGGLAEDNEQFF
d_call: NA; j_call: TRBJ1-5; v_call: TRBV20-1; clone_size: NA; cdr3_nt: TGCAGTGCTAGCCAGAGCAATCAGCCCCAGCATTTT; cdr3_aa: CSASQSNQPQHF
d_call: NA; j_call: TRBJ2-7; v_call: TRBV15; clone_size: NA; cdr3_nt: TGTGCCACCAGCAGAGAATTTAGCACGGGGGAGCAGTACTTC; cdr3_aa: CATSREFSTGEQYF
d_call: NA; j_call: TRBJ2-7; v_call: TRBV12-3/TRBV12-4; clone_size: few; cdr3_nt: TGTGCCAGCAGTTTGTTCTCCTACGAGCAGTACTTC; cdr3_aa: CASSLFSYEQYF
d_call: TRBD1; j_call: TRBJ1-5; v_call: TRBV12-3/TRBV12-4; clone_size: few; cdr3_nt: TGTGCCAGCCGGGGACAGATCAATCAGCCCCAGCATTTT; cdr3_aa: CASRGQINQPQHF
d_call: NA; j_call: TRBJ2-3; v_call: TRBV12-3/TRBV12-4; clone_size: NA; cdr3_nt: TGTGCCAGCAGCCGGCGTGATACGCAGTATTTT; cdr3_aa: CASSRRDTQYF
d_call: NA; j_call: TRBJ1-1; v_call: TRBV12-3/TRBV12-4; clone_size: NA; cdr3_nt: TGTGCCAGCAGTTTAGGAAAAAGCACTGAAGCTTTCTTT; cdr3_aa: CASSLGKSTEAFF
d_call: NA; j_call: TRBJ2-3; v_call: TRBV6-4; clone_size: NA; cdr3_nt: TGTGCCAGCAGTGAAGGCACAGATACGCAGTATTTT; cdr3_aa: CASSEGTDTQYF
d_call: NA; j_call: TRBJ1-2; v_call: TRBV20-1; clone_size: few; cdr3_nt: TGCAGTGCTAGAGAGGACAGATCGGATGGCTACACCTTC; cdr3_aa: CSAREDRSDGYTF
d_call: TRBD1; j_call: TRBJ1-2; v_call: TRBV29-1; clone_size: medium-sized; cdr3_nt: TGCAGCGTTGATTCGGGCAGGGGGCACGGGAACTATGGCTACACCTTC; cdr3_aa: CSVDSGRGHGNYGYTF
d_call: NA; j_call: TRBJ2-4; v_call: TRBV20-1; clone_size: NA; cdr3_nt: TGCAGTGCTAGATCGGCGGGGGCCACTGGTTGGGACATTCAGTACTTC; cdr3_aa: CSARSAGATGWDIQYF
d_call: NA; j_call: TRBJ2-7; v_call: TRBV30; clone_size: NA; cdr3_nt: TGTGCCTGGAGTGTAGGTTCCCTCTACGAGCAGTACTTC; cdr3_aa: CAWSVGSLYEQYF
d_call: NA; j_call: TRBJ2-1; v_call: TRBV5-4; clone_size: few; cdr3_nt: TGTGCCAGCAGCTTCGGAGTCAATGAGCAGTTCTTC; cdr3_aa: CASSFGVNEQFF
d_call: NA; j_call: TRBJ2-7; v_call: TRBV12-3/TRBV12-4; clone_size: few; cdr3_nt: TGTGCCAGCAGGCGTCTTAGCTCCTACGAGCAGTACTTC; cdr3_aa: CASRRLSSYEQYF
d_call: NA; j_call: TRBJ1-4; v_call: TRBV20-1; clone_size: few; cdr3_nt: TGCAGTGTTCACCGGGATCCTAATGAAAAACTGTTTTTT; cdr3_aa: CSVHRDPNEKLFF
d_call: NA; j_call: TRBJ2-3; v_call: TRBV6-5; clone_size: NA; cdr3_nt: TGTGCCAGCAGTTACTCAAGGGGAGCAGATACGCAGTATTTT; cdr3_aa: CASSYSRGADTQYF
d_call: NA; j_call: TRBJ2-7; v_call: TRBV3-1; clone_size: NA; cdr3_nt: TGTGCCAGCAGGAAACACCCTAGGGACGAGCAGTACTTC; cdr3_aa: CASRKHPRDEQYF
d_call: NA; j_call: TRBJ2-3; v_call: TRBV5-1; clone_size: NA; cdr3_nt: TGCGCCAGCAGATTAGTGGACACGCAGTATTTT; cdr3_aa: CASRLVDTQYF
d_call: TRBD2; j_call: TRBJ2-3; v_call: TRBV10-1; clone_size: NA; cdr3_nt: TGCGCCAGCAGTGATGGCGGGGGGGCGGCAGATACGCAGTATTTT; cdr3_aa: CASSDGGGAADTQYF
d_call: NA; j_call: TRBJ2-7; v_call: TRBV29-1; clone_size: few; cdr3_nt: TGCAGCGTTGAGACAGGGACTCCCTACGAGCAGTACTTC; cdr3_aa: CSVETGTPYEQYF
d_call: TRBD2; j_call: TRBJ2-1; v_call: TRBV6-5; clone_size: NA; cdr3_nt: TGTGCCAGCAGTTCCTATAGCGGGGTGAGTGAGCAGTTCTTC; cdr3_aa: CASSSYSGVSEQFF
d_call: NA; j_call: TRBJ1-5; v_call: TRBV7-9; clone_size: few; cdr3_nt: TGTGCCAGCAGCTTAGGAAGTGGTCTTCGCAATCAGCCCCAGCATTTT; cdr3_aa: CASSLGSGLRNQPQHF
d_call: NA; j_call: TRBJ2-1; v_call: TRBV29-1; clone_size: NA; cdr3_nt: TGCAGCCCTGGCCTCGGGGCGAGGGGGTCCTACAATGAGCAGTTCTTC; cdr3_aa: CSPGLGARGSYNEQFF
d_call: TRBD1; j_call: TRBJ2-2; v_call: TRBV12-3/TRBV12-4; clone_size: NA; cdr3_nt: TGTGCCACCCACGACAAAAACGAGGGACAGAGCACCGGGGAGCTGTTTTTT; cdr3_aa: CATHDKNEGQSTGELFF
d_call: NA; j_call: TRBJ1-2; v_call: TRBV20-1; clone_size: NA; cdr3_nt: TGCAGTGCTAGAGAGGACGGACCCTATGGCTACACCTTC; cdr3_aa: CSAREDGPYGYTF